This T cell receptor (beta chain) was sequenced for a study of CD8 T cells in ankylosing spondylitis. Whole-study findings and limits: Before this, some motif variants had been reported in reactive arthritis synovial fluid and blood. What seemed typical of ankylosing spondylitis blood was a TCR beta motif built from 7 or 8 highly homologous variants.

Researchers built TCR beta libraries using quantitative 5'-RACE with molecular barcodes. One entry per CDR3 protein, called by TCRdb with MiXCR from the 5' RACE reads. The table includes about 100,000 distinct CDR3 sequences, around 9.4% detected once. Germline CDR1 reads SGHAT; CDR2 reads FQNNGV. V lost 3 bases to trimming and J lost 7 bases; unmatched junction nucleotides: 8. The length of the CDR3 is 15 residues. This clonotype was recorded many times. Its antigen is unidentified. The gene calls are TRBV11-2 and TRBJ2-1, with 8 bases that match TRBD2. This TCR came from a male donor with ankylosing spondylitis or in good health (not recorded which). Sequenced material: blood, either unsorted or a sorted T cell fraction (not recorded which). DNA for the CDR3: TGTGCCAGCAGCTTTGGCGGGGGGTCCGTGAATGAGCAGTTCTTC. This translates into CASSFGGGSVNEQFF.